These 14 T cell receptor beta chains originate from one sample sequenced in a study of regulatory T cells in long-lasting Graves disease. Construction of the TCR beta libraries employed iRepertoire HTBI primers in conjunction with Arm-PCR of CDR3 regions. TCRdb ran MiXCR on the multiplex PCR reads and lists one entry per CDR3 protein. The sample has some 440,000 distinct CDR3 sequences, around 21% seen once. The time point here: persistent/refractory GD, antithyroid drugs over 5 years with positive TRAb. TCR sequences were obtained from RNA taken from PBMCs. The sequences come from peripheral blood mononuclear cells (PBMCs), collected when the disease was refractory, from a patient treated with antithyroid drugs. These receptor sequences come from a female donor with Graves disease.

The sample holds many counts of this clonotype. The gene calls are TRBV30 and TRBJ1-2; 9 bases align to TRBD1. Looked up from germline, CDR1 is GTSNPN and CDR2 is SVGIG (reference sequence). The CDR3 spans 15 residues. Trimming cost V 0 bases and J 6 bases; bases outside gene matches: 8. CDR3 amino acids: CAWSVAGDRVHGYTF. As DNA, the CDR3 is TGTGCCTGGAGTGTAGCCGGGGACAGGGTACATGGCTACACCTTC.

This sequence joins TRBV7-9 and TRBJ2-5; D may be TRBD1 or TRBD2 (5 bases each). V was clipped by 6 bases and J by 6 bases, with 23 bases between them. This CDR3 is 16 amino acids long. CDR1 is SEHNR, CDR2 FQNEAQ, per germline (reference sequence). The CDR3 loop reads CASSNTTGTALKTQYF. The CDR3 DNA is TGTGCCAGCAGTAATACCACCGGGACGGCTTTAAAGACCCAGTACTTC.

As regards this clonotype: With a much larger clone just one base away, this may be a read error. The rearrangement joins TRBV28 to TRBJ1-2; 9 bases are shared with TRBD1. The J segment lost 4 bases and the V segment lost 8 bases, leaving 14 bases of the junction unmatched. Germline V gives CDR1 MDHEN, CDR2 SYDVKM. The CDR3 covers 16 residues. CDR3: CASRDREIATLYGYTF. The CDR3 coding sequence is TGTGCCAGCCGGGACAGGGAGATTGCCACCCTCTATGGCTACACCTTC.

This clonotype has a count of ten or more. The J gene is TRBJ1-5, the V gene TRBV2; D call uncertain. Trimming removed 5 bases at V and 3 bases at J, with 11 bases between. The CDR3 has 14 residues. In germline, CDR1 is SNHLY, CDR2 FYNNEI. CDR3 in DNA: TGTGCCAGCAGTCCCGCACGGAACAATCAGCCCCAGCATTTT. This sequence encodes CASSPARNNQPQHF.

This clonotype has a count of ten or more. This sequence joins TRBV3-1 and TRBJ1-1; D is uncertain. Germline V lookup: CDR1 LGHDT, CDR2 YNNKEL (reference sequence). V gave up 5 bases and J gave up 4 bases, with 11 bases separating them. CDR3 size: 13 residues. The CDR3 sequence: CASSTTRGTEAFF. CDR3 nucleotide sequence: TGTGCCAGCAGCACGACTCGGGGCACTGAAGCTTTCTTT.

This clonotype was counted ten times or more. The junction departs from the called germline gene at one end, perhaps through a read error. DNA of the CDR3: TGTGCCAGCAGTGAAAGCAGAATTAACTATGGCTACACCTTC. Its translation: CASSESRINYGYTF. The V and J genes are TRBV10-2 and TRBJ1-2; no clear D gene. CDR3 length equals 14 residues. CDR1 WSHSY and CDR2 SAAADI come from the germline V gene.

In this sample, this clonotype turned up many times. The CDR3 protein is CASSLGYPGELFF. In DNA, the CDR3 is TGTGCCAGCAGTTTGGGGTACCCCGGGGAGCTGTTTTTT. The V gene is TRBV27, the J gene TRBJ2-2, with D uncertain. Looked up from germline, CDR1 is MNHEY and CDR2 is SMNVEV (reference sequence). V was shortened by 3 bases and J by 6 bases, with 8 bases between the two germline ends. The CDR3 consists of 13 residues.

In its sample, this clonotype was seen many times. The genes are TRBV6-2 or TRBV6-3 and TRBJ2-7; 7 bases are a match to TRBD2. V was clipped by 2 bases and J by 7 bases; unmatched bases: 11. The length of the CDR3 is 15 residues. Germline V gives CDR1 MNHEY, CDR2 SVGEGT. The CDR3 DNA reads TGTGCCAGCAGTTACGAAGCGGGAAGTTGGGATGAGCAGTACTTC. Residues: CASSYEAGSWDEQYF.

This chain uses TRBV5-4 with TRBJ2-5; D unresolved. Looked up from germline, CDR1 is SGHNT and CDR2 is YYREEE (reference sequence). The V end lost 2 bases, the J end lost 1 base, and 12 bases lay between the germline ends. This CDR3 has 15 amino acids. CDR3 in amino acids: CASSFLERTQETQYF. CDR3 in DNA: TGTGCCAGCAGCTTCTTGGAACGGACCCAAGAGACCCAGTACTTC.

The chain links TRBV7-9 to TRBJ2-3; D possibly matches TRBD1 or TRBD2 (5 bases each). Trimming left V 5 bases short and J 2 bases short, with 11 bases between. The CDR3 spans 14 residues. In germline, CDR1 is SEHNR, CDR2 FQNEAQ (reference sequence). CDR3 protein: CASSPQEDTDTQYF. The CDR3 nucleotides read TGTGCCAGCAGCCCACAGGAGGACACAGATACGCAGTATTTT.

The chain employs TRBV3-1 and TRBJ2-7; TRBD2 matches at 10 bases. Germline V gene data show CDR1 as LGHDT and CDR2 as YNNKEL (reference sequence). CDR3 length: 14 amino acids. The ends lost 7 bases at V and 4 bases at J; junction bases unmatched: 7. The CDR3 bases are TGTGCCAGCACCCCAGCGGGAGGGCCGTACGAGCAGTACTTC. Amino acid sequence: CASTPAGGPYEQYF.

This clonotype was found many times. The rearrangement links TRBV7-8 to TRBJ2-5; a possible D gene is TRBD1 (5 bases). The CDR3 consists of 14 residues. Trimming stripped 0 bases from V and 6 bases from J, with 11 bases between. CDR1 and CDR2 from the germline V gene are SGHVS and FQNEAQ. The chain's CDR3 is CASSLAGVRKTQYF. The CDR3 coding sequence is TGTGCCAGCAGCTTAGCAGGGGTCCGAAAGACCCAGTACTTC.

This clonotype was recorded a few times. The genes are TRBV27 and TRBJ2-7; no clear D gene. V was clipped by 5 bases and J by 2 bases, with 10 bases between them. Germline V gene sequence: CDR1 MNHEY, CDR2 SMNVEV (reference sequence). The CDR3 sequence is 13 residues long. The CDR3 DNA follows: TGTGCCAGCAGTACCAGGCCCCCCTACGAGCAGTACTTC. Residues: CASSTRPPYEQYF.

The chain combines TRBV7-3 with TRBJ2-3, with unresolved D. V shed 5 bases and J shed 1 base, with 7 bases lying between them. The CDR3 consists of 13 residues. CDR1 and CDR2 (germline): SGHTA, FQGTGA. CDR3 region: CASSQAGTDTQYF. The CDR3 region has the DNA TGTGCCAGCAGCCAGGCGGGCACAGATACGCAGTATTTT.